Below, 24 T cell receptor beta chains from the same sample are listed, as sequenced in a study of cytomegalovirus exposure and HLA in healthy donors. PCR used 60 Vbeta primers and 13 Jbeta primers. This table comes from immunoSEQ multiplex PCR, and its TCRdb copy is limited to in-frame clones, with some not included. The sample records more than 100,000 clones, 78% being singletons. The sequencing input was PBMCs. The receptors derive from a woman aged 18-30 years in good health and CMV-seronegative.

The J gene is TRBJ1-2, the V gene TRBV5-1; 9 bases match TRBD1. J lost 4 bases, V lost 5 bases, and 12 bases had no gene match. This CDR3 spans 16 amino acids. The germline CDR1 and CDR2 sequences are SGHRS and YFSETQ. CDR3 bases: TGCGCCAGCAGTTCCGGACAGGGGCATCCTCCCTATGGCTACACCTTC. Translation: CASSSGQGHPPYGYTF.

The chain has TRBV5-1 and TRBJ2-3; 7 bases are shared with TRBD2. Germline-derived CDR1 and CDR2 are SGHRS and YFSETQ. CDR3 length equals 15 residues. The trim removed 4 bases at V and 4 bases at J, leaving 9 bases unmatched. The CDR3 spells CASSPMGGTSDTQYF. The CDR3 DNA reads TGCGCCAGCAGCCCTATGGGAGGGACTTCAGATACGCAGTATTTT.

The chain has TRBV5-1 and TRBJ2-1; the D gene is possibly TRBD1 (6 bases). This CDR3 is built from 16 residues. V dropped 5 bases and J dropped 0 bases, with 15 bases sitting between them. Germline V gives CDR1 SGHRS, CDR2 YFSETQ. As DNA, the CDR3 is TGCGCCAGCAGTTCTCAGGGGACCAGCTCCTACAATGAGCAGTTCTTC. Amino acids: CASSSQGTSSYNEQFF.

This clone was observed a single time. At one boundary the junction diverges from the germline segment, which might be a read error. This CDR3 is also generated by other DNA sequences in the sample. This chain joins TRBV30 and TRBJ2-7; 9 nucleotides match TRBD1. This CDR3 has 12 residues. CDR1 and CDR2 (germline): GTSNPN, SVGIG (reference sequence). The CDR3 nucleotides are TGTGCATGGATGACAGGGGGGCCGGCGAAGTACTTC. It codes for CAWMTGGPAKYF. Using reference TRBV30 and TRBJ2-7 for the parts outside the CDR3, the full variable domain is SQTIHQWPATLVQPVGSPLSLECTVEGTSNPNLYWYRQAAGRGLQLLFYSVGIGQISSEVPQNLSASRPQDRQFILSSKKLLLSDSGFYLCAWMTGGPAKYFGPGTRLTVT.

V usage is TRBV5-4 and J usage is TRBJ1-1; no reliable D call. Per the germline V gene, CDR1 is SGHNT and CDR2 is YYREEE (reference sequence). V lost 0 bases, J lost 4 bases, and 13 bases lay in between. The CDR3 is made up of 15 amino acids. In DNA form, the CDR3 reads TGTGCCAGCAGCTTGGCCGCCCGAGATTCCACTGAAGCTTTCTTT. Its translation is CASSLAARDSTEAFF.

The chain recombines TRBV9 with TRBJ2-5; the match to TRBD2 covers 7 bases. J gave up 5 bases and V 0 bases, and 4 bases lay outside the gene matches. This CDR3 comprises 14 residues. Germline V CDR1 and CDR2: SGDLS, YYNGEE. CDR3 DNA sequence: TGTGCCAGCAGCGTAGGACTAGCCCCCGAGACCCAGTACTTC. Its protein is CASSVGLAPETQYF. Based on the CDR3 plus reference TRBV9 and TRBJ2-5, the full variable domain is DSGVTQTPKHLITATGQRVTLRCSPRSGDLSVYWYQQSLDQGLQFLIQYYNGEERAKGNILERFSAQQFPDLHSELNLSSLELGDSALYFCASSVGLAPETQYFGPGTRLLVL.

V usage is TRBV7-9 and J usage is TRBJ2-6; D is ambiguous. The CDR3 is 15 residues long. Deletions cut 5 bases from V and 0 bases from J, with 8 bases between. The V gene's germline CDR1 is SEHNR and CDR2 FQNEAQ (reference sequence). The CDR3 bases are TGTGCCAGCAGCCTATCTGGCTCTGGGGCCAACGTCCTGACTTTC. This gives the protein CASSLSGSGANVLTF.

This clone has only a few counts. The chain is built from TRBV29-1 and TRBJ1-2; 7 bases are a match to TRBD1. Germline assignment: CDR1 SQVTM and CDR2 ANQGSEA. The CDR3 has 14 residues. J was trimmed by 3 bases and V by 2 bases; bases with no gene match: 6. The CDR3 coding sequence is TGCAGCGTTGAAAAGACAGGGCGACACTATGGCTACACCTTC. This translates into CSVEKTGRHYGYTF.

CDR3 nucleotide sequence: TGTGCCAGCAGGACTAGCGGGAGTCCAGATACGCAGTATTTT. This sequence encodes CASRTSGSPDTQYF. The chain joins TRBV28 to TRBJ2-3; 12 positions match TRBD2. The ends lost 6 bases at V and 4 bases at J; junction bases unmatched: 2. Germline CDR1 MDHEN, CDR2 SYDVKM. The CDR3 runs to 14 residues.

This clone is a singleton in its sample. The rearrangement uses TRBV18 and TRBJ2-1; TRBD2 agrees at 8 bases. The CDR3 runs 15 residues. Looked up from germline, CDR1 is KGHSH and CDR2 is LQKENI. V was pared by 1 base and J by 2 bases, with 1 base of the junction left unmatched. CDR3 protein: CASSPLAGPYNEQFF. The CDR3 nucleotides read TGTGCCAGCTCACCACTAGCGGGACCCTACAATGAGCAGTTCTTC. Together with reference TRBV18 and TRBJ2-1, the CDR3 gives the full variable domain: NAGVMQNPRHLVRRRGQEARLRCSPMKGHSHVYWYRQLPEEGLKFMVYLQKENIIDESGMPKERFSAEFPKEGPSILRIQQVVRGDSAAYFCASSPLAGPYNEQFFGPGTRLTVL.

V and J are TRBV9 and TRBJ1-5; D unclear. Germline lookup yields CDR1 SGDLS and CDR2 YYNGEE. The V and J ends lost 2 bases and 10 bases respectively, with 13 bases between them. The CDR3 has 13 amino acids. CDR3 coding DNA: TGTGCCAGCAGCGTTCGTTCATGGAGTCCCCAGCATTTT. The encoded protein is CASSVRSWSPQHF.

This chain connects TRBV7-2 to TRBJ1-5; D ambiguous. Trimming took 5 bases from V and 3 from J, leaving 8 bases between them. This CDR3 has 13 amino acids. The germline V gene has CDR1 SGHTA and CDR2 FQGNSA. In DNA, the CDR3 is TGTGCCAGCAGCCAAACTGACAATCAGCCCCAGCATTTT. Its protein is CASSQTDNQPQHF.

The V gene is TRBV11-3, the J gene TRBJ2-7; 7 bases are shared with TRBD2. Losses at the gene ends were 3 bases for V and 5 bases for J; bases not matched to a gene: 10. This CDR3 spans 15 amino acids. From germline, CDR1 is SGHNT and CDR2 YENEEA. The CDR3 DNA is TGTGCCAGCAGCTTGGGGGGGTCTGGCAGGGACGAGCAGTACTTC. Residues: CASSLGGSGRDEQYF. The full variable domain, rest sourced from reference TRBV11-3 and TRBJ2-7, is EAGVVQSPRYKIIEKKQPVAFWCNPISGHNTLYWYLQNLGQGPELLIRYENEEAVDDSQLPKDRFSAERLKGVDSTLKIQPAELGDSAVYLCASSLGGSGRDEQYFGPGTRLTVT.

J is TRBJ2-5 and V is TRBV7-8; 8 bases match TRBD2. The tail of the sequence fits TRBJ2-7 better, so the J call may be wrong. Germline loops: CDR1 SGHVS, CDR2 FQNEAQ. The CDR3 contains 17 residues. CDR3 region: CASSLASGGVTPYEQYF. In DNA, the CDR3 is TGTGCCAGCAGCTTAGCCAGCGGGGGCGTCACCCCCTACGAGCAGTACTTC.

In its sample, this clone was seen once. The V gene is TRBV2, the J gene TRBJ2-1, with 7 bases aligning to TRBD1. The CDR3 extends over 13 amino acids. J lost 1 base, V lost 9 bases, and 3 bases had no gene match. Germline V gene sequence: CDR1 SNHLY, CDR2 FYNNEI. The CDR3 DNA follows: TGTGCCAGTCAGGGGGTTTCCTACAATGAGCAGTTCTTC. Amino acid sequence: CASQGVSYNEQFF.

The chain has TRBV27 and TRBJ2-4; possible D gene TRBD2, 5 bases. Between the trimmed V and J ends, which lost 5 bases and 2 bases, there was a span of 10 bases. Germline V CDR1 and CDR2: MNHEY, SMNVEV (reference sequence). CDR3 length: 14 residues. The CDR3, as DNA: TGTGCCAGCAGTAGCGGAACGACCAAAAACATTCAGTACTTC. Residues: CASSSGTTKNIQYF.

This clone was seen a single time. This chain connects TRBV6-5 to TRBJ1-2; D may be TRBD1 (6 bases). Between the trimmed V and J ends, which lost 2 bases and 6 bases, there was a span of 10 bases. This CDR3 has 13 residues. Germline assignment: CDR1 MNHEY and CDR2 SVGAGI. CDR3 residues: CASSYTGKDGYTF. Here the CDR3 DNA reads TGTGCCAGCAGTTACACAGGGAAGGATGGCTACACCTTC.

CDR3 amino acids: CASRLDIGLATGELFF. CDR3 in DNA: TGTGCAAGTCGCTTAGACATTGGACTAGCCACCGGGGAGCTGTTTTTT. V and J are TRBV12-2 and TRBJ2-2; the tabulated D call, TRBD2, remains unverified against the DNA. TRBV12-2 is a pseudogene segment. CDR3 size: 16 residues.

Details on this clone: Other nucleotide sequences from this sample produce the same CDR3. The chain links TRBV5-1 to TRBJ1-5; tentative D call: TRBD1 (6 bases). Germline CDR1 is SGHRS and CDR2 is YFSETQ. The CDR3 totals 15 residues. V was shortened by 4 bases and J by 3 bases, with 14 bases between the two germline ends. The CDR3 here is CASSPSDRTNQPQHF. The CDR3 DNA is TGCGCCAGCAGCCCTTCTGACAGGACCAATCAGCCCCAGCATTTT.

The chain uses TRBV5-1 and TRBJ2-5, with 7 bases lining up with TRBD2. Germline assignment: CDR1 SGHRS and CDR2 YFSETQ. Unmatched junction bases numbered 10, after V lost 7 bases and J lost 4 bases. The CDR3 length is 14 residues. CDR3 in DNA: TGCGCCAGCGCGAGAGGGCGGGGGAGAGAGACCCAGTACTTC. Residues: CASARGRGRETQYF. Together with reference TRBV5-1 and TRBJ2-5, the CDR3 gives the full variable domain: KAGVTQTPRYLIKTRGQQVTLSCSPISGHRSVSWYQQTPGQGLQFLFEYFSETQRNKGNFPGRFSGRQFSNSRSEMNVSTLELGDSALYLCASARGRGRETQYFGPGTRLLVL.

V is TRBV7-2 and J is TRBJ2-3, with 10 bases that match TRBD2. CDR1 is SGHTA and CDR2 is FQGNSA in the germline V gene. Losses at the gene ends were 5 bases for V and 6 bases for J; bases not matched to a gene: 11. The length of the CDR3 is 16 residues. The CDR3: CASSPDIAGGRDTQYF. The CDR3 DNA follows: TGTGCCAGCAGCCCCGATATAGCGGGAGGAAGGGATACGCAGTATTTT. Full variable domain (remainder filled in from reference TRBV7-2 and TRBJ2-3): GAGVSQSPSNKVTEKGKDVELRCDPISGHTALYWYRQSLGQGLEFLIYFQGNSAPDKSGLPSDRFSAERTGGSVSTLTIQRTQQEDSAVYLCASSPDIAGGRDTQYFGPGTRLTVL.

The chain links TRBV30 to TRBJ2-5, with 9 bases lining up with TRBD2. With V trimmed by 5 bases and J by 6 bases, 10 bases remained unmatched. This CDR3 has 14 amino acids. Germline V gene lookup returns CDR1 GTSNPN and CDR2 SVGIG (reference sequence). DNA of the CDR3: TGTGCCTGGCAGACGGGGACTAGCTTGAAGACCCAGTACTTC. It yields the protein CAWQTGTSLKTQYF.

This chain uses TRBV6-5 with TRBJ2-4; D gene unclear. This CDR3 is built from 14 residues. Germline V CDR1 and CDR2: MNHEY, SVGAGI. The V gene lost 9 bases and the J gene lost 6 bases, with 18 bases spanning the gap. CDR3 in DNA: TGTGCCAGTATGCCCGTGGGCAGCCTAAACATTCAGTACTTC. Translating gives CASMPVGSLNIQYF.

This clone was seen just once. J is TRBJ2-7 and V is TRBV7-9; D perhaps matches TRBD1 (5 bases). The CDR3 loop spans 16 amino acids. CDR1 and CDR2 (germline): SEHNR, FQNEAQ (reference sequence). The V gene lost 5 bases and the J gene lost 3 bases, with 20 bases spanning the gap. Here the CDR3 reads CASSLPERQSYYEQYF. The CDR3 DNA is TGTGCCAGCAGCCTTCCGGAACGACAGAGCTACTACGAGCAGTACTTC.